This T cell receptor beta chain emerged from a study of shared clonotypes between healthy human individuals. For the study at large: Every donor yielded three CD4 naive, three CD4 memory, two CD8 naive and one CD8 memory plate.

The protocol was immunoSEQ multiplex PCR, while the TCRdb copy is restricted to in-frame clones and leaves out a portion. The repertoire holds more than 900,000 clones, with approximately 78% as singletons. CDR3 length equals 15 residues. V shed 0 bases and J 8 bases; nucleotides not matched to a gene: 2. Germline values: CDR1 SGHTA, CDR2 FQGNSA. The chain is built from TRBV7-2 and TRBJ2-1; 12 bases align to TRBD2. The sequencing sample was made of memory CD4+ T cells from PBMCs. Described subset: CD45RA-negative fraction. The source of this sequence is a man in his late teens or twenties in good health. Some clones in this sample may be carry-over from other donors' samples. This CDR3 reads CASSLALAGGHEQFF. CDR3 bases: TGTGCCAGCAGCTTAGCGCTAGCGGGAGGGCATGAGCAGTTCTTC.